The clone carrying this T cell receptor (beta chain) has more than one count but fewer than ten. The target antigen is unknown. This may stem from a read error, because a much larger clone lies one nucleotide away. The sample originates from a study of tumor-infiltrating lymphocytes in primary liver carcinoma. Turning to the study itself: The study included patients who were men and women aged 30 to 69 years. The study, taken as a whole, reports: Tumor-adjacent and tumor-blood pairs shared less of their repertoires than tumor region pairs shared. Because of bulk unsorted sampling, CD4+ and CD8+ repertoires were not subjected to comparison.

Reverse transcription of 500 to 650 ng total RNA with a constant-region primer produced TCR beta cDNA. It was through three nested multiplex PCR rounds of slightly modified ARM-PCR that TCR beta libraries arose. Two initial PCR rounds of about 9 cycles each paired TRBV1-TRBV30 forward primers with a C-beta reverse primer. MiXCR was run by TCRdb on the multiplex PCR reads, yielding one entry per CDR3 protein. Seen here are fewer than 350,000 distinct CDR3 sequences, about 62% observed once, and the top ten hold roughly 8.9%. This CDR3 contains 11 residues. V dropped 5 bases and J dropped 5 bases, with 7 bases sitting between them. Germline loops: CDR1 MNHEY, CDR2 SVGEGT. Germline DNA was also extracted, with blood RNA taken from unsorted whole blood.

The TCR originated in a man in his forties with primary liver carcinoma and hepatitis B virus infection. The sequencing input was peripheral blood. The genes are TRBV6-2 or TRBV6-3 and TRBJ2-7; the D is unclear. CDR3: CASSRFHEQYF. The CDR3 DNA reads TGTGCCAGCAGTCGTTTCCACGAGCAGTACTTC.